This T cell receptor (beta chain) was identified during a study of T-cell reconstitution after alpha-beta-depleted transplantation in children. Notes on this clonotype: Its target is unknown.

Study-level points and caveats: T-cell counts and diversity at one year post-transplant came mainly from newly produced T cells. After transplant, high TCRbeta diversity at day 60 in some patients arose from surviving recipient T cells and thymic progenitors. Several hundred rapidly expanded clones from non-depleted graft cells reportedly supplied alpha-beta T cells about two months post-transplant.

Trimming removed 2 bases at V and 10 bases at J, with 12 bases between. Germline CDR1 is SGDLS and CDR2 is YYNGEE. This CDR3 has 12 amino acids. TCRbeta library preparation incorporated unique molecular identifiers. TCRdb passed the PCR reads through MiXCR, listing each CDR3 protein once. In the table there are 98,000 or so distinct CDR3 sequences, 5% to 7% of which are singletons. The sample was PBMCs, mostly from graft donor cells, taken 360 days after TCRalphabeta/CD19-depleted stem cell transplant. The chain has TRBV9 and TRBJ1-2; tentative D call: TRBD1 (5 bases). The source of this sequence is a male patient aged 2 to 10 who had a stem cell transplant for acute lymphoblastic leukemia, so the T cells may come from the graft donor. The CDR3 coding sequence is TGTGCCAGCAGCGTCGGGGGAAATGACTACACCTTC. This gives the protein CASSVGGNDYTF.